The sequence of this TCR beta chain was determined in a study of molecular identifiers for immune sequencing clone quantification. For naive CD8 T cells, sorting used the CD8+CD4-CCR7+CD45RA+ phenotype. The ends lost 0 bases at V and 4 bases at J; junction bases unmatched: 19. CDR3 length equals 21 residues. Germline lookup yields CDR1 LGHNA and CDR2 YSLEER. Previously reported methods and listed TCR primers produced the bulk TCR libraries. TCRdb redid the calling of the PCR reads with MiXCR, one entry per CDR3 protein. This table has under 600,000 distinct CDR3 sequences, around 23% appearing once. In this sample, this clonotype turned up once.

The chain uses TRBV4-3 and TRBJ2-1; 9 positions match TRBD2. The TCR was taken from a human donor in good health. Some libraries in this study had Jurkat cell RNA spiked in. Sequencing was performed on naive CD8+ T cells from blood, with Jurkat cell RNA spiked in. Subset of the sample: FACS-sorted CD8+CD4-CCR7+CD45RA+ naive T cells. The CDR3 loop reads CASSQDVGSGGIRNQYNEQFF. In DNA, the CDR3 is TGCGCCAGCAGCCAAGATGTAGGTAGCGGGGGAATAAGAAACCAGTACAATGAGCAGTTCTTC.